In its sample, the clone carrying this T cell receptor (beta chain) was seen a few times. The antigen is unknown. This table comes from immunoSEQ multiplex PCR, and its TCRdb copy is limited to in-frame clones, with some not included. There are 410,000 or so clones in the sample; approximately 90% occur only once, and 9.5% to 15% lies in the top ten. The treatment: around 19 received Ad26.COV2.S at low or high dose, single or two shots; about five received placebo; per-sample allocation not given. Specimens were obtained on day 63 following the first vaccine or placebo injection. As its vector, the vaccine had Ad26, which expressed Wuhan-strain SARS-CoV-2 spike. This specimen belongs to a study of Ad26.COV2.S vaccination and SARS-CoV-2 variants. Study as a whole: Dosing was one shot or two shots 56 days apart.

Trimming took 3 bases from V and 2 from J, leaving 8 bases between them. Germline V CDR1 and CDR2: SEHNR, FQNEAQ (reference sequence). The CDR3 length is 14 residues. Study results and limitations: Analyses of TCR breadth and depth may have underestimated total T cell responses. Non-spike TCR breadth showed similarity between vaccine and placebo recipients.

The source is a person between 18 and 65 years old who received the Ad26.COV2.S COVID-19 vaccine or a placebo. The genes are TRBV7-9 and TRBJ1-5; D gene uncertain. The material sequenced was peripheral blood, taken in a trial of Ad26.COV2.S vaccine versus placebo. CDR3 sequence (DNA): TGTGCCAGCAGCTTGGAGAAAGGCAATCAGCCCCAGCATTTT. Its translation: CASSLEKGNQPQHF. Together with reference TRBV7-9 and TRBJ1-5, the CDR3 gives the full variable domain: DTGVSQNPRHKITKRGQNVTFRCDPISEHNRLYWYRQTLGQGPEFLTYFQNEAQLEKSRLLSDRFSAERPKGSFSTLEIQRTEQGDSAMYLCASSLEKGNQPQHFGDGTRLSIL.